A single sample gave rise to the 3 T cell receptor beta chains below, sequenced in a study. From the 5' RACE reads, TCRdb called clonotypes with MiXCR, one entry per CDR3 protein. Among about 43,000 distinct CDR3 sequences listed, over 20% were seen once. Cells sorted as Tregs were CD4+, CD25+ and CD127-/low. The sequencing sample was made of Tregs sorted from a lymph node. The receptors shown here come from a female donor with breast cancer.

The table lists this clonotype with a few counts. V is TRBV7-6 and J is TRBJ2-1; TRBD1 or TRBD2 may be the D gene (5 bases each). This CDR3 has 12 residues. CDR1 is SGHVS and CDR2 is FNYEAQ in the germline V gene. V lost 5 bases and J lost 10, with 12 bases in between. CDR3 sequence reads: CASSQGPREQFF. The DNA for the CDR3 is TGTGCCAGCAGCCAGGGACCCCGAGAGCAGTTCTTC.

By its share, this clonotype is medium-sized. The chain carries TRBV4-2 and TRBJ1-4, with TRBD1 matching over 11 bases. The germline gives CDR1 LGHNA, CDR2 YNFKEQ. The CDR3 totals 14 residues. V was clipped by 4 bases and J by 8 bases; unmatched bases: 3. CDR3 amino acids: CASSPRTGGEKLFF. The CDR3, as DNA: TGTGCCAGCAGCCCCAGGACAGGGGGCGAAAAACTGTTTTTT.

This clonotype was seen ten or more times. This chain uses TRBV9 with TRBJ2-5; TRBD2 agrees at 12 bases. This CDR3 has 14 amino acids. The germline V gene has CDR1 SGDLS and CDR2 YYNGEE. Trimming removed 4 bases from V and 5 bases from J; junction bases left unmatched: 3. The CDR3 loop is CASSPSGGAETQYF. CDR3 sequence (DNA): TGTGCCAGCAGCCCTAGCGGGGGGGCTGAGACCCAGTACTTC. Variable domain in full (rest from reference TRBV9 and TRBJ2-5): DSGVTQTPKHLITATGQRVTLRCSPRSGDLSVYWYQQSLDQGLQFLIQYYNGEERAKGNILERFSAQQFPDLHSELNLSSLELGDSALYFCASSPSGGAETQYFGPGTRLLVL.